These T cell receptor beta chains were read from a single sample in a study of control samples from healthy donors and cancer patients. This table comes from immunoSEQ multiplex PCR, and its TCRdb copy is limited to in-frame clones, with some not included. This sample has about 150,000 clones, with around 96% found just once. Source material: blood. Source of these receptors: a woman between 40 and 55 years old in good health. Each CDR3 is given with its conserved first and last residue. The D gene is left open where the match is weak. Size values are once, few and many counts, or a class for expanded clones, and some rows have none.

abundance	d_gene	v_gene	j_gene	CDR3nt	CDR3aa
NA	NA	TRBV4-3	TRBJ1-1	TGCGCCAGCAGCCAAGGGAACTCTTGGACTGAAGCTTTCTTT	CASSQGNSWTEAFF
NA	NA	TRBV4-1	TRBJ1-2	TGCGCCAGCAGCCAAACCCTAGACGTGACAGGCGAGAAATATGGCTACACCTTC	CASSQTLDVTGEKYGYTF
NA	TRBD2	TRBV4-3	TRBJ2-3	TGCGCCAGCAGCCAAGATGCTAGCGGGGTCGCAGATACGCAGTATTTT	CASSQDASGVADTQYF
NA	TRBD2	TRBV5-1	TRBJ2-7	TGCGCCAGCAGCACAGGGACTAGCGGGGGATACGAGCAGTACTTC	CASSTGTSGGYEQYF
NA	NA	TRBV20-1	TRBJ2-7	TGCAGTGCTGGCTACGAGCAGTACTTC	CSAGYEQYF
NA	TRBD1	TRBV7-7	TRBJ2-2	TGTGCTAGCAGCTCCGGGACAGGGGGCGCGGAGCTGTTTTTT	CASSSGTGGAELFF
NA	NA	TRBV4-1	TRBJ1-6	TGCGCCAGCAGCCTGGAGGTGACAGTAAATTCACCCCTCCACTTT	CASSLEVTVNSPLHF
NA	NA	TRBV2	TRBJ1-3	TGTGCCAGCAGTGAAGAGAGAAACACCATATATTTT	CASSEERNTIYF
NA	TRBD2	TRBV4-1	TRBJ2-1	TGCGCCAGCAGACAAATTACTAGCGGCGGCTACAATGAGCAGTTCTTC	CASRQITSGGYNEQFF
NA	TRBD1	TRBV3-1/TRBV3-2	TRBJ1-1	TGTGCCAGCAGCCAAGACTCTAGACAGGGAGCTTTCTTT	CASSQDSRQGAFF
NA	TRBD1	TRBV7-2	TRBJ1-2	TGTGCCAGCAGCTCCCGGACAGGTGGAGTTTACTATGGCTACACCTTC	CASSSRTGGVYYGYTF
NA	NA	TRBV20-1	TRBJ2-7	TGCAGTGCCGCTGGGTCCTACGAGCAGTACTTC	CSAAGSYEQYF
NA	NA	TRBV5-4	TRBJ2-7	TGTGCCAGCAGCAAACGAGAGCCTGCCTACGAGCAGTACTTC	CASSKREPAYEQYF
NA	TRBD1	TRBV12-5	TRBJ2-7	TGTGCTAGTGAACCACCGGGACAGGGCGGCGAGCAGTACTTC	CASEPPGQGGEQYF
NA	TRBD2	TRBV7-8	TRBJ2-1	TGTGCCAGCAGCCCGGGACTAGCGGGGGATGAGCAGTTCTTC	CASSPGLAGDEQFF
NA	TRBD1	TRBV3-1/TRBV3-2	TRBJ1-1	TGTGCCAGCAGCCTTAGACAGGGAAACACTGAAGCTTTCTTT	CASSLRQGNTEAFF
once	NA	TRBV5-6	TRBJ1-2	TGTGCCAGCAGCATCCTAGACAGGAGCTTTTTGCAGGGCTACACCTTC	CASSILDRSFLQGYTF
NA	NA	TRBV27	TRBJ1-2	TGTGCCAGCAGGCAAGAGGACTATGGCTACACCTTC	CASRQEDYGYTF
NA	TRBD2	TRBV7-2	TRBJ2-7	TGTGCCAGCAGCATCACTAGCGGGAGGGCCTACGAGCAGTACTTC	CASSITSGRAYEQYF
NA	NA	TRBV9	TRBJ1-5	TGTGCCAGCAGCGTAGATATAAGGGGGCCCCAGCATTTT	CASSVDIRGPQHF
NA	NA	TRBV6-2/TRBV6-3	TRBJ1-1	TGTGCCAGAAGTCCACGGACGGGATACACCATGAACACTGAAGCTTTCTTT	CARSPRTGYTMNTEAFF
NA	TRBD1	TRBV2	TRBJ1-5	TGTGCCAGCAGTGAAAGGGTGACAGGGTTCCGTCAGCCCCAGCATTTT	CASSERVTGFRQPQHF
NA	NA	TRBV6-4	TRBJ1-1	TGTGCCAGCAGTGACTCGGAGGATGGGAACACTGAAGCTTTCTTT	CASSDSEDGNTEAFF
NA	TRBD1	TRBV4-2	TRBJ1-1	TGTGCCAGCAGCCAAGACCGGACAGGGCGGAAAGCTTTCTTT	CASSQDRTGRKAFF
NA	TRBD1	TRBV2	TRBJ1-6	TGTGCCAGCAGTGGAGAGTCCCGGGACAGGCTCCTAGGGTCACCCCTCCACTTT	CASSGESRDRLLGSPLHF
NA	NA	TRBV4-2	TRBJ1-2	TGTGCCAGCAGCCAAGAATGGGAACTCAACTATGGCTACACCTTC	CASSQEWELNYGYTF
NA	NA	TRBV24-1	TRBJ2-3	TGTGCCACCAGTGATTCCCGAGGGGGAAGATTCACAGATACGCAGTATTTT	CATSDSRGGRFTDTQYF
NA	NA	TRBV19	TRBJ2-3	TGTGCCAGTAGTATCTGGTCGATCCGGGGCCAGAAGAACGAGCAGTATTTT	CASSIWSIRGQKNEQYF
once	NA	TRBV21-1	TRBJ2-7	TGTGCCAGCAGCAAACAGGGGAAGGCCTACGAGCAGTACTTC	CASSKQGKAYEQYF
NA	NA	TRBV18	TRBJ1-1	TGTGCCAGCTCACAAGGGAGGGACACTGAAGCTTTCTTT	CASSQGRDTEAFF
NA	NA	TRBV19	TRBJ2-4	TGTGCCAGTAGTTCAGGACAATGGTCAAACATTCAGTACTTC	CASSSGQWSNIQYF
NA	TRBD2	TRBV29-1	TRBJ2-3	TGCAGCGTAAAATCTCGGGGGGGCCGCGGAGATACGCAGTATTTT	CSVKSRGGRGDTQYF
NA	TRBD1	TRBV14	TRBJ1-1	TGTGCCAGCAGCCGTGGACAGGGTAGGGGCACTGAAGCTTTCTTT	CASSRGQGRGTEAFF
NA	NA	TRBV2	TRBJ2-7	TGTGCCAGCAGTGGGACAGCCAGGGCATCCTACGAGCAGTACTTC	CASSGTARASYEQYF
NA	TRBD1	TRBV7-8	TRBJ2-7	TGTGCCAGCAGCGCCCGGGACAGCTCCTACGAGCAGTACTTC	CASSARDSSYEQYF
NA	NA	TRBV5-1	TRBJ1-1	TGCGCCAGCAGCACTCAGGGCAACACTGAAGCTTTCTTT	CASSTQGNTEAFF
NA	NA	TRBV7-2	TRBJ2-2	TGTGCCAGCAGCTTAGTCAGGACAGCGAACACCGGGGAGCTGTTTTTT	CASSLVRTANTGELFF
few	TRBD2	TRBV4-2	TRBJ2-3	TGTGCCAGCAGCCTTAGGACTAGCGGCACAGATACGCAGTATTTT	CASSLRTSGTDTQYF
NA	NA	TRBV13	TRBJ2-1	TGTGCCAGCAGCTCCACAGGAGAGCAGTTCTTC	CASSSTGEQFF
NA	NA	TRBV7-2	TRBJ1-1	TGTGCCAGCAGCTTAGTTCATGGGGCGAACACTGAAGCTTTCTTT	CASSLVHGANTEAFF
NA	NA	TRBV25-1	TRBJ2-5	TGTGCCAGCAGTGAATTCCGCAGGGGACAAGAGACCCAGTACTTC	CASSEFRRGQETQYF
NA	NA	TRBV19	TRBJ1-1	TGTGCCAGTAGTATAAGCGCGGACCTAGAAGCTTTCTTT	CASSISADLEAFF
NA	TRBD1	TRBV10-3	TRBJ1-5	TGTGCCATCAGTGAGGGGACAGGGGGTCACTCCCAGCCCCAGCATTTT	CAISEGTGGHSQPQHF
NA	NA	TRBV19	TRBJ1-2	TGTGCCAGTAGGGCCGCCGATAACTATGGCTACACCTTC	CASRAADNYGYTF
NA	NA	TRBV4-3	TRBJ2-7	TGCGCCAGCAGCCAACTATACGACAGCTACGAGCAGTACTTC	CASSQLYDSYEQYF
NA	NA	TRBV6-1	TRBJ1-3	TGTGCCAGCAGTGGATACGACTGGTACTCTGGAAACACCATATATTTT	CASSGYDWYSGNTIYF
NA	NA	TRBV10-1	TRBJ2-2	TGCGCCAGCAGTGGCGGGACAGCCGGGGAGCTGTTTTTT	CASSGGTAGELFF
NA	NA	TRBV19	TRBJ1-5	TGTGCCAGTAGGAAGCCAGGGGTTGGCAATCAGCCCCAGCATTTT	CASRKPGVGNQPQHF
few	NA	TRBV3-1/TRBV3-2	TRBJ1-2	TGTGCCAGCAGCCAACGATCCCTGGACGGCCCGACCTTC	CASSQRSLDGPTF
few	NA	TRBV3-1/TRBV3-2	TRBJ1-6	TGTGCCAGCAGCCAAGCGAGGGGGACACCCCTCCACTTT	CASSQARGTPLHF